Sequencing of this TCR beta chain was carried out in a study of STAT5B mutations in CD4+ large granular lymphocyte leukemia. Study-level points and caveats: 8/27 top patient clones versus 2/35 control clones were TRBV06-family. Without putative leukemic clones, patient CD4-sorted repertoires remained more clonal than healthy CD4+ repertoires. Data were not HLA-matched across samples.

Concerning this clone itself: No antigen is known for it.

Sequencing was at survey level. Generated by immunoSEQ multiplex PCR, the TCRdb table keeps only in-frame clones and is missing some. The data contain tens of thousands of clones, roughly three quarters of them seen just once; the ten biggest clones take up approximately 1.4%. Trimming shortened V by 2 bases and J by 1 base, and 6 bases separated the two germline ends. The V gene's germline CDR1 is GTSNPN and CDR2 SVGIG (reference sequence). This CDR3 is built from 12 residues. The receptor was derived from a human donor in good health. Material for sequencing was CD4+ T cells from blood buffy coats. The gene calls are TRBV30 and TRBJ2-7, with D unresolved. CDR3 coding DNA: TGTGCCTGGAGTATAGGGTCCTACGAGCAGTACGTC. This codes for CAWSIGSYEQYV.